This T cell receptor (beta chain) was profiled in a study of T cell changes during pregnancy in multiple sclerosis. Sequenced by immunoSEQ multiplex PCR; TCRdb stores in-frame clones only, minus some. Among about 75,000 clones, 80% to 90% were seen once, and the ten largest hold approximately 0.97%. Germline V gives CDR1 SNHLY, CDR2 FYNNEI. Trimming took 5 bases from V and 3 from J, leaving 3 bases between them. The CDR3 runs 11 residues. Sequencing used peripheral blood, obtained in the first trimester of pregnancy. This receptor was obtained from a female donor in good health, enrolled as a control in a pregnancy study. V gene TRBV2 combines with J gene TRBJ2-3, with D unresolved. The CDR3 DNA sequence: TGTGCCAGCAGTCCGACAGATACGCAGTATTTT. Translation: CASSPTDTQYF.